Listed below are T cell receptor beta chains from one sample, sequenced in a study of identical twins. TCRdb re-analysed the 5' RACE reads in MiXCR, keeping a single row per CDR3 protein. This table holds some 330,000 distinct CDR3 sequences, approximately 8.8% found once. Material for sequencing was naive T cells sorted from blood. These receptors all stem from a woman in her forties or fifties in good health. Each CDR3 is given without its conserved first and last residue. A D gene is named only where the DNA matches it firmly. The size of a clone is reported for some rows only, either as once, few or many, or as a class for expanded clones.

size,J,D,V,CDR3
-,TRBJ2-3,-,TRBV29-1,STIWGDTQY
few,TRBJ1-1,-,TRBV18,ASSPPRQLRGAEGAEAF
few,TRBJ2-2,TRBD2,TRBV20-1,SARASGRAVGELF
few,TRBJ2-1,TRBD2,TRBV6-2/TRBV6-3,ASSYSSGTSGSNEQF
-,TRBJ1-1,-,TRBV24-1,ATSELGYTEAF
many,TRBJ1-3,-,TRBV7-6,ASSFKDSPSGNTIY
many,TRBJ1-3,-,TRBV6-1,ASTDGQGLSGNTIY
once,TRBJ1-2,TRBD1,TRBV18,ASSQTGQGNYGYT
many,TRBJ2-1,-,TRBV6-2/TRBV6-3,ATARSYNEQF
-,TRBJ1-4,-,TRBV7-9,ASSLMQTLYSTNEKLF
few,TRBJ2-2,-,TRBV4-1,ASSRVNTGELF
-,TRBJ1-2,TRBD1,TRBV30,AWSAGGNHGYT
few,TRBJ2-4,TRBD2,TRBV4-1,ASSSPGLAGGHKNIQY
many,TRBJ1-4,-,TRBV20-1,SARDRGAAPNEKLF
-,TRBJ2-5,TRBD1,TRBV29-1,SVGQDMRNQY
few,TRBJ2-1,TRBD2,TRBV11-2,ASSPYTSGNYNEQF
-,TRBJ2-1,TRBD2,TRBV12-3/TRBV12-4,ASSPLLRERYNEQF
few,TRBJ2-1,TRBD2,TRBV20-1,SVSTREGPWDEQF
few,TRBJ2-7,TRBD2,TRBV12-3/TRBV12-4,ASSFGGSNYEQY
few,TRBJ2-7,-,TRBV20-1,SAGHLGASYEQY
many,TRBJ1-2,-,TRBV12-3/TRBV12-4,ASSAQRGATHGYT
-,TRBJ1-1,-,TRBV11-3,ASSLDRGVGQITEAF
-,TRBJ2-7,-,TRBV12-3/TRBV12-4,ASSRFYEQY
-,TRBJ1-5,-,TRBV20-1,SAMGGAYNQPQH
-,TRBJ2-5,TRBD2,TRBV6-1,ASRLAGVETQY
few,TRBJ1-5,-,TRBV19,ASNLDRSSAPQH
many,TRBJ2-7,TRBD1,TRBV6-5,ASRETGGYEQY
-,TRBJ1-4,-,TRBV5-1,ASSYQGATNEKLF
many,TRBJ2-3,-,TRBV5-1,ASSLRDSTDTQY
many,TRBJ2-3,-,TRBV5-1,ASSLWTDTDTQY
few,TRBJ1-2,-,TRBV25-1,ASSEYEQLGYT
many,TRBJ2-1,TRBD2,TRBV9,ASSAGLVSYNEQF
-,TRBJ1-2,-,TRBV5-5,ASSLEPNNYYGYT
few,TRBJ1-1,-,TRBV9,ASSEYTNTEAF
few,TRBJ2-3,-,TRBV20-1,SSQTQGTDTQY
many,TRBJ2-5,TRBD2,TRBV5-1,ASSSLAGSQETQY
-,TRBJ2-3,TRBD2,TRBV6-2/TRBV6-3,ASSPGGVETDTQY
few,TRBJ1-2,-,TRBV7-9,ASSLVSAGDYGYT
many,TRBJ2-3,-,TRBV28,ASSSTQDTQY
-,TRBJ1-6,-,TRBV27,ASRVTWNSPLH
few,TRBJ2-2,-,TRBV23-1,ASTVMRQFFGELF
few,TRBJ2-2,-,TRBV12-3/TRBV12-4,AEGDGDTGELF
many,TRBJ2-3,-,TRBV20-1,SARHTSLVTDTQY
-,TRBJ1-1,TRBD1,TRBV7-2,ASRSRQGWNTEAF
-,TRBJ1-4,TRBD1,TRBV7-2,ASSSGTAYNEKLF
few,TRBJ2-1,-,TRBV5-1,ASSPTLYNEQF
few,TRBJ2-5,-,TRBV20-1,SARGDKWTQY
once,TRBJ1-2,-,TRBV5-1,ASSLDGAYGYT
many,TRBJ2-1,TRBD2,TRBV5-1,ASSLGLAGVVEQF
-,TRBJ1-5,TRBD1,TRBV24-1,ATSRTGSQPQH
few,TRBJ1-1,-,TRBV7-2,ASSLGAPGDTEAF
-,TRBJ1-6,-,TRBV5-1,ASSLDGSYNSPLH